This TCR beta chain was sequenced during a study of human T cells and chemical hapten exposure. About the research overall: Among samples, TCR yields varied mainly because of small differences in pooled library volume. Study conclusions and caveats: Among TCRs, those above 1 in 1000 frequency were unaffected by DPC sensitization.

As concerns this clonotype: Antigen: not known.

Unfractionated whole blood was the source from which total RNA was extracted. Germline V gene data show CDR1 as MGHDK and CDR2 as SYGVNS. V was pared by 3 bases and J by 5 bases, with 8 bases of the junction left unmatched. The CDR3 is 16 residues long. Original processing methods: A per-sample median of approximately 100,000 TCRs was observed, with a range of roughly 20,000 to 750,000. MiXCR, applied by TCRdb to the 5' RACE reads, yields one record per CDR3 protein. The V and J calls and clone size are TCRdb's, not the authors'. The sample has under 150,000 distinct CDR3 sequences; around a fifth are singletons.

This sequence originates from a human donor in good health. The chain recombines TRBV25-1 with TRBJ2-3; 10 positions match TRBD2. DNA for the CDR3: TGTGCCAGCAGTGATACCGGGACTAGCGTTCAAGATACGCAGTATTTT. Its translation: CASSDTGTSVQDTQYF.